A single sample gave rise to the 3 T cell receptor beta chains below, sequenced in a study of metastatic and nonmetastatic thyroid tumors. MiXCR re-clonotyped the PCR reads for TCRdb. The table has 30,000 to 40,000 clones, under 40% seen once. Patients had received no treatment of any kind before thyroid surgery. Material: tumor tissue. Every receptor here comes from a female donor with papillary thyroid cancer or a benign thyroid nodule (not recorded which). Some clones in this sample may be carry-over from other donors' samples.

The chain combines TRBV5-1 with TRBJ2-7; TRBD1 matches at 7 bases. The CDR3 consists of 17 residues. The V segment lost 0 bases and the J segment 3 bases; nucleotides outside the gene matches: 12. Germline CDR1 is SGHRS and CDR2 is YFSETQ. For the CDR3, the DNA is TGCGCCAGCAGCTTGGAATTGATGACAGGGCAGTTCTACGAGCAGTACTTC. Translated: CASSLELMTGQFYEQYF.

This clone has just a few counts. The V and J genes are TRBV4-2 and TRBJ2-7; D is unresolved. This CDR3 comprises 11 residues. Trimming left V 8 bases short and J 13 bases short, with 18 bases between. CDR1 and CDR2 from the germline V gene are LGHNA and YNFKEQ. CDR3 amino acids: CASLMAYEPYF. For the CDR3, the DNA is TGTGCCAGCCTGATGGCTTACGAGCCATACTTC.

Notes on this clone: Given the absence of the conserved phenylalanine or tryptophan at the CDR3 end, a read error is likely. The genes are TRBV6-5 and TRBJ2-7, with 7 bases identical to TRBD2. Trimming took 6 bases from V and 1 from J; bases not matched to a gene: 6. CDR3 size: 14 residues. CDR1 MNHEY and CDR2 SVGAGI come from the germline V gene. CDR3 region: CASSLLAPSYEQYL. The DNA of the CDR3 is TGTGCCAGCAGCTTACTAGCGCCGTCCTACGAGCAGTACCTC.